This TCR beta chain was profiled in a study of blood T cell repertoires in COVID-19. Generated by immunoSEQ multiplex PCR, the TCRdb table keeps only in-frame clones and is missing some. The sample yields approximately 170,000 clones, around four fifths seen once. Trimming took 0 bases from V and 1 from J, leaving 7 bases between them. Per germline, CDR1 MGHRA and CDR2 YSYEKL. The CDR3 has 15 amino acids. The sequence was collected from an older woman who had recovered from COVID-19. Sequencing used peripheral blood. The rearrangement joins TRBV4-1 to TRBJ1-3, with D uncertain. CDR3 residues: CASSQDSGSGNTIYF. CDR3 DNA: TGCGCCAGCAGCCAAGATTCCGGGTCTGGAAACACCATATATTTT.